This TCR beta chain is from a study of blood T cell repertoires in COVID-19 (dated by TCRdb to about 2020). For the study in its entirety: Samples from collaborators originated in the United States, Italy and Spain and spanned both the acute and convalescent phases of COVID-19. The material from the prospective study consisted of cDNA or gDNA derived from T cells, B-cell-depleted T cells, or PBMCs. Subjects who had been exposed to COVID-19, were actively infected with it, or had recovered from it provided the deeply sampled blood TCRbeta repertoires that made up the dataset. The repertoires were made available in a free public database intended to serve as a resource for research on the immune response to SARS-CoV-2. The samples were drawn from the first 160 participants of the ongoing ImmuneRACE study and from some 1,300 subjects provided by 6 global collaborators. The sample metadata nearly always contained a de-identified subject ID, COVID-19 status, age in years and sex. Where available, HLA class I and class II types were taken from metadata supplied by the sample provider and were not determined by assay-based typing.

TCRbeta CDR3 regions were amplified from genomic DNA by means of the immunoSEQ Assay, a bias-controlled multiplex PCR. The authors processed their data as follows. The number of nucleated cells in each sample was estimated by amplification of reference gene primers within the assay. Sequence reads were collapsed and filtered to measure the absolute abundance of every unique TCRbeta CDR3 rearrangement. For each sample, productive Simpson clonality was calculated by taking the square root of Simpson's diversity index across productive rearrangements. This is the immuneACCESS table as TCRdb keeps it, with only in-frame sequences that have V and J called. A part of the clones is gone; compared with another copy, unresolved V genes explain less than half, and the rest is unexplained. That table gives V, J and clone size, and the DNA gave D and trimming. Recorded for this sample are roughly 140,000 clones; over 80% of them occurred a single time. Jointly, the top ten make up approximately 11% of the sample.

Reading from cysteine to phenylalanine, the CDR3 counts 14 amino acids. CDR3 DNA is the only sequence kept; it has 42 bases, read in frame from the first base. As encoded in the germline V gene, CDR1 is SGHAT while CDR2 is FQNNGV. Trimming takes 5 bases from V and 4 bases from J, and the germline ends sit 14 bases apart. Worth noting for this clone: Its antigen is unknown. Per-base qualities were not stored, and no clone one base away is much larger.

What the authors observed across the whole study: The amount of clinical and demographic metadata varied by source and participant and was provided uncurated.

Collaborating institutions collected whole blood in K2EDTA tubes following their own protocols. For TCRbeta analysis, collaborators shipped samples in one of three forms: frozen whole blood, isolated PBMCs, or DNA extracted from either of those sample types. The sample was peripheral blood. This receptor chain uses TRBV11-2 and TRBJ1-1; a tentative D call is TRBD1 (5 bases match). The sequence came from a woman of 80 years or more with acute or convalescent COVID-19. The CDR3 reads CASSILRVGTEAFF. The DNA is as follows: TGTGCCAGCAGCATCCTCAGGGTCGGCACTGAAGCTTTCTTT.